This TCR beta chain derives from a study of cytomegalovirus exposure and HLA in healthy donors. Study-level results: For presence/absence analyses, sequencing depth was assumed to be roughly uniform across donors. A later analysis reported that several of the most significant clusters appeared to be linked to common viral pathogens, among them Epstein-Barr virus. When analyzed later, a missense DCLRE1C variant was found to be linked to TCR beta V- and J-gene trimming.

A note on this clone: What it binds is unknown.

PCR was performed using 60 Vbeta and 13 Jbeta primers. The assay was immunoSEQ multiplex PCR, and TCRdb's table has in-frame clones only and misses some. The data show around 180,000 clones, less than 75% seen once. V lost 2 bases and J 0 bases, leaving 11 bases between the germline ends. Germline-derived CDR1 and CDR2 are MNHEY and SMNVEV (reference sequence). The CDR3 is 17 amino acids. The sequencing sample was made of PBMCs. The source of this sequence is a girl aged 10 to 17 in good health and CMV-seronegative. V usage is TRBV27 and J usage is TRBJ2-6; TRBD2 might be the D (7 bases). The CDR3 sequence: CASSLRGGLSGANVLTF. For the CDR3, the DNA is TGTGCCAGCAGTTTAAGGGGGGGACTCTCTGGGGCCAACGTCCTGACTTTC.